The clone carrying this T cell receptor beta chain was seen a few times. Its target is not known. V lost 2 bases and J lost 5, with 12 bases in between. The CDR3 totals 14 residues. Germline CDR1 and CDR2: SEHNR and FQNEAQ (reference sequence). The data stem from a study of response to subunit inactivated influenza vaccine. Study-level results: Each seasonal flu vaccination may recruit only limited new T cells, authors suggested.

MiXCR was run by TCRdb on the RT-PCR reads, yielding one entry per CDR3 protein. The sample gives some 520,000 distinct CDR3 sequences, approximately 15% of which show up once; 3% is in the top ten. J is TRBJ2-5 and V is TRBV7-9; D remains unclear. The material sequenced was CD4+ T cells sorted from PBMCs, taken about 24 months after vaccination. This sequence was found in a man in his fifties or sixties who received an inactivated influenza vaccine. The CDR3 DNA is TGTGCCAGCAGCTTATTTGCCTTGGGCGAGACCCAGTACTTC. Translation gives CASSLFALGETQYF.